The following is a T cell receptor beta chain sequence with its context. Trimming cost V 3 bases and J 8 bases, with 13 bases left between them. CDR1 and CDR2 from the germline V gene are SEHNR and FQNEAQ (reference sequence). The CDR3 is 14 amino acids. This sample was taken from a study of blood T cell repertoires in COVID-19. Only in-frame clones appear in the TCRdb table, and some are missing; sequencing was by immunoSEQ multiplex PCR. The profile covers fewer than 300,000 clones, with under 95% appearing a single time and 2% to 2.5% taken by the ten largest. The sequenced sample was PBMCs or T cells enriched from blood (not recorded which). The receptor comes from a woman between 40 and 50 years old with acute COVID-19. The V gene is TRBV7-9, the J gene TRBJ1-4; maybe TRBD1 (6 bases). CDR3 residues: CASSLGGRGEKLFF. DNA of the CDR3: TGTGCCAGCAGCTTGGGGGGGCGAGGGGAAAAACTGTTTTTT. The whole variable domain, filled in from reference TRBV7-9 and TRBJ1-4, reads DTGVSQNPRHKITKRGQNVTFRCDPISEHNRLYWYRQTLGQGPEFLTYFQNEAQLEKSRLLSDRFSAERPKGSFSTLEIQRTEQGDSAMYLCASSLGGRGEKLFFGSGTQLSVL.